This TCR beta chain was identified in a study of control samples from healthy donors and cancer patients. Sequencing used immunoSEQ multiplex PCR; TCRdb keeps in-frame clones, though not all of them. The sample has some 120,000 clones; around 90% are singletons. Germline assignment: CDR1 SEHNR and CDR2 FQNEAQ (reference sequence). The CDR3 extends over 13 amino acids. V was cut by 7 bases and J by 1 base, with 10 bases left in between. This receptor was taken from a man aged 45 to 65 in good health. The V call is TRBV7-9, the J call TRBJ1-1; D gene unclear. What was sequenced was blood. This CDR3 reads CASTQKTNTEAFF. CDR3 sequence (DNA): TGTGCCAGCACCCAAAAGACGAACACTGAAGCTTTCTTT.